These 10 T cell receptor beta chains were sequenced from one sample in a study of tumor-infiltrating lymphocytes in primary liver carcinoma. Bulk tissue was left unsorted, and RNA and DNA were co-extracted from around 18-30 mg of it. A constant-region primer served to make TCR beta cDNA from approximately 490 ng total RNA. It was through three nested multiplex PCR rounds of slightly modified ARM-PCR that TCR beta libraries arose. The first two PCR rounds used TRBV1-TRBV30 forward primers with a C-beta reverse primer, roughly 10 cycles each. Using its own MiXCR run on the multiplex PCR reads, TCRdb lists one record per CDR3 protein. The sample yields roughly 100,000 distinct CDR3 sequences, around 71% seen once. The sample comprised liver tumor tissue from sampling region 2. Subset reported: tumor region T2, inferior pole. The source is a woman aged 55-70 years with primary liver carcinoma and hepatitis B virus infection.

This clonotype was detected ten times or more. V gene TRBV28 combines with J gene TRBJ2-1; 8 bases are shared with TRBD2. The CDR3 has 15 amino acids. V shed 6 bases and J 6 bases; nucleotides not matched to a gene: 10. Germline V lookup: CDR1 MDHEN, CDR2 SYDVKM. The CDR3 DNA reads TGTGCCAGCAGCCGACGGGAGGGTGTAGGCAATGAGCAGTTCTTC. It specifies CASSRREGVGNEQFF.

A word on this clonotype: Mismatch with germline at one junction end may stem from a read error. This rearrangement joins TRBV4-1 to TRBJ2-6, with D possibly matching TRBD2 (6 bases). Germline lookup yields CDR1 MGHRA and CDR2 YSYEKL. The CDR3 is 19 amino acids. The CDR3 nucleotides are TGCACCAGTAGCCAAGTAACCGGGACGGACTACTCTGGGGCCAACGTCCTGACTTTC. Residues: CTSSQVTGTDYSGANVLTF.

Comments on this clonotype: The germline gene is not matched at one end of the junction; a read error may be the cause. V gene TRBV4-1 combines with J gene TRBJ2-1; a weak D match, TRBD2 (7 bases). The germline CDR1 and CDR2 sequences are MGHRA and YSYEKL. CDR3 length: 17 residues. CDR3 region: CASSLTRGAGVYNGQFF. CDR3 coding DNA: TGTGCCAGCAGCCTCACACGGGGGGCTGGGGTATACAATGGGCAGTTCTTC.

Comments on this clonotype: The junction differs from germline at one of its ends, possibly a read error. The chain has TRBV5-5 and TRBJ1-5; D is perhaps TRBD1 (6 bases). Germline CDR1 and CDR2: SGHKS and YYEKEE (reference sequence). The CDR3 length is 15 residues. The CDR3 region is CASRVWTDSNQPQHF. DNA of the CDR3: TGCGCCAGCAGGGTTTGGACAGATAGCAATCAGCCCCAGCATTTT.

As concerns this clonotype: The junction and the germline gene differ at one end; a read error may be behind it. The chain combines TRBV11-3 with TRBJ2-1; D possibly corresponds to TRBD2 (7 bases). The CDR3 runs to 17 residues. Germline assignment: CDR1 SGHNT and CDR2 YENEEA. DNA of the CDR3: TGTGCCAACAGCTCCCGGGGGGCGCGGACCATGTGCAACGAGCAGTTCTTC. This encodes CANSSRGARTMCNEQFF.

The CDR3 reads CASIYSGWRGTYEQYF. The DNA for the CDR3 is TGTGCCAGCATCTATTCCGGTTGGCGGGGGACCTACGAGCAGTACTTC. V is TRBV6-5 and J is TRBJ2-7; 7 positions match TRBD2. Germline V CDR1 and CDR2: MNHEY, SVGAGI. The junction had 14 bases not matched to a gene; V was cut back by 7 bases and J by 2 bases. CDR3 length equals 16 residues.

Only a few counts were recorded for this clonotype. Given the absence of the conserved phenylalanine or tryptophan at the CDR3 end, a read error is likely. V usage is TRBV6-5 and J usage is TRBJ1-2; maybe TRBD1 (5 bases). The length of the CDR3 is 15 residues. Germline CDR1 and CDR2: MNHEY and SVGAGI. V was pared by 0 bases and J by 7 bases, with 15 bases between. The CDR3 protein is CASSYSITGGRGYTL. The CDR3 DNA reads TGTGCCAGCAGTTACTCGATTACAGGTGGTCGTGGCTACACCCTC.

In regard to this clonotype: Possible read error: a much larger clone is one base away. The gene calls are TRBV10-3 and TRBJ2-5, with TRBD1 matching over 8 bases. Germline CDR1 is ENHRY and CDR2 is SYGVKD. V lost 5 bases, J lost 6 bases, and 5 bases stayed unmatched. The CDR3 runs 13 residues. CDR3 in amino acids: CAISLDRDQTQYF. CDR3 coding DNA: TGTGCCATCAGTCTGGACAGGGACCAGACCCAGTACTTC.

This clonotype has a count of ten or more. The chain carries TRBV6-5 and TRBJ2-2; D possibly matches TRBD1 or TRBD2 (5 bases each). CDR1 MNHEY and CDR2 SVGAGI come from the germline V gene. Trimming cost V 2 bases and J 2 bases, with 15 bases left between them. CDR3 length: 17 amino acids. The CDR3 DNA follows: TGTGCCAGCAGTTACGGTCGGGGCCGACGTAACACCGGGGAGCTGTTTTTT. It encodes CASSYGRGRRNTGELFF.

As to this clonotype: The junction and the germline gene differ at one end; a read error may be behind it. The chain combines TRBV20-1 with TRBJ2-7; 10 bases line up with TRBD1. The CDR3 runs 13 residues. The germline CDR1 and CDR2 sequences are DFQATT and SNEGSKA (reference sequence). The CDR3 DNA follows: TGCAGTGTTAACCGGGACAGGGGCTACGAGCATTACTTC. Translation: CSVNRDRGYEHYF.